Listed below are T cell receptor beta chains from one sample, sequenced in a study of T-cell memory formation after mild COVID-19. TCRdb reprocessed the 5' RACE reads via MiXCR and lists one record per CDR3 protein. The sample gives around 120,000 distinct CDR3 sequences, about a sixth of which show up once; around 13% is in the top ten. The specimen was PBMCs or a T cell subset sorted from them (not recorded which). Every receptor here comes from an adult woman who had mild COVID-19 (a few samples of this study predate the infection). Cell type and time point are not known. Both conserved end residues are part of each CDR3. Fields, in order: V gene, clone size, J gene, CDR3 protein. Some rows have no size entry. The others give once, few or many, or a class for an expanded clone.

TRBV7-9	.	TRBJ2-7	CASSYRDANSYEQYF
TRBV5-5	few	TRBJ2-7	CASSLVHLSPYEQYF
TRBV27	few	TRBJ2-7	CASSLGRNSYEQYF
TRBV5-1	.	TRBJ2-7	CASRELAGKFYEQYF
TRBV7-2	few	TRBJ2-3	CASSLVGRHSPDTQYF
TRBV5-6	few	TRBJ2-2	CASSPIGQGDTGELFF
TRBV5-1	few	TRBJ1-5	CASSIGTLENQPQHF
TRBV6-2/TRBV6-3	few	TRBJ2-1	CASRGDSVYNEQFF
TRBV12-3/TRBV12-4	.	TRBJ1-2	CASSPVSNYGYTF
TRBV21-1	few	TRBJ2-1	CASSKALSGRVDEQFF
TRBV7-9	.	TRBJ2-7	CASSLAGAGQYF
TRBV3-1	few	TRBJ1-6	CASSPGTASSYNSPLHF
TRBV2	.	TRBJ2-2	CASSSWTSVTGELFF
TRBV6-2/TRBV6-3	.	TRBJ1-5	CASGETRPNQPQHF
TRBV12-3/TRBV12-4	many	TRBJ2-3	CASRLGAFTDTQYF
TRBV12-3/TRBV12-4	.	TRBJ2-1	CASRFRVRGGPGNEQFF
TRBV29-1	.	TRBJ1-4	CSVLPTGGPLIF
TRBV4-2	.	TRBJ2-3	CASSQDLAPGGGTDTQYF
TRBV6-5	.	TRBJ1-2	CASRTPGGKGYTF
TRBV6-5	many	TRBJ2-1	CASSYSENILNEQFF
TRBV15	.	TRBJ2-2	CATSRVQVTGELFF
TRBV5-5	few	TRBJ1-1	CASSPQGAFTEAFF
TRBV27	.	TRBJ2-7	CASSFLGKDLAYEQYF
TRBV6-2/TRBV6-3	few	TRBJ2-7	CASSYSRGPYEQYF
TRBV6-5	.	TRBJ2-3	CASSRNGDTQYF
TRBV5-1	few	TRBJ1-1	CASSLAFVNTEAFF
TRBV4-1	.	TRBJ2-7	CASSQDAQGLAGTIGSYEQYF
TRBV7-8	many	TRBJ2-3	CASSSFHLAGGLDTQYF
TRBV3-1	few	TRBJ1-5	CASSQDSAGSQPQHF
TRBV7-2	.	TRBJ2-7	CASRTTSGRADEQYF
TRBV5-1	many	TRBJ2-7	CASSLEGWGQNSYEQYF
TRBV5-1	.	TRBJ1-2	CASSPGTGTGYTF
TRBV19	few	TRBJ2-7	CASSIPGYEQYF
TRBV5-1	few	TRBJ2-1	CASSPMALSYNEQFF
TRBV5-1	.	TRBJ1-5	CASSWGQNQPQHF